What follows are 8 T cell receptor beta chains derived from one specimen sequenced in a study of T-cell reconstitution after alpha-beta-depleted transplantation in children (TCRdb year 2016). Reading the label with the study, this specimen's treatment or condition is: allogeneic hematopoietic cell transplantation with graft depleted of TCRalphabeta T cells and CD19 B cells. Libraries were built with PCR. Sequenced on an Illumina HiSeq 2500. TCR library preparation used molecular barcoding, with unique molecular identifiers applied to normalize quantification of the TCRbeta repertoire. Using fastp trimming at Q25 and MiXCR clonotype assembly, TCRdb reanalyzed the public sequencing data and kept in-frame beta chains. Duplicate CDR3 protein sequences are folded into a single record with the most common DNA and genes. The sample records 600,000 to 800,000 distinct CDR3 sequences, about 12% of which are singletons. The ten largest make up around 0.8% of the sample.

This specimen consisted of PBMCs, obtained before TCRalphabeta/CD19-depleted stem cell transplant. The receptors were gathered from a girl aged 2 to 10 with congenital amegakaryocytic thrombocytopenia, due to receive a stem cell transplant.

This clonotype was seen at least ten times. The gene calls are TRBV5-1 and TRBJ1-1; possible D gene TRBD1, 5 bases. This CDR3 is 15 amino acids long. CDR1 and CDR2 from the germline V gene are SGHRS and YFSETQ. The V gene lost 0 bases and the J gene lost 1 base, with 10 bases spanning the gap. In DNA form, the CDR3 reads TGCGCCAGCAGCTTGGAGGTCGGGGGGAACACTGAAGCTTTCTTT. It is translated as CASSLEVGGNTEAFF.

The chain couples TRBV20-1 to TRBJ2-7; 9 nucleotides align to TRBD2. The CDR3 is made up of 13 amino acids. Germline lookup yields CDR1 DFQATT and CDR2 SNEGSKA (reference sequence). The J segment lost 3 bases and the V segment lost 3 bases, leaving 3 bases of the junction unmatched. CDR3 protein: CSARTSGFYEQYF. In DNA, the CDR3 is TGCAGTGCTAGGACTAGCGGCTTCTACGAGCAGTACTTC.

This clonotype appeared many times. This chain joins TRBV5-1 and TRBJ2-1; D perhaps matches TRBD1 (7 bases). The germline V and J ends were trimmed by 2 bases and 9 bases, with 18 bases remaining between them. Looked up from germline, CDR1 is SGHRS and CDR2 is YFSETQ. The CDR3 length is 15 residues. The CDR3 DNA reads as TGCGCCAGCAGCTTAGGACTCCTCCAGGGGGGTGAGCAGTTCTTC. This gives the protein CASSLGLLQGGEQFF.

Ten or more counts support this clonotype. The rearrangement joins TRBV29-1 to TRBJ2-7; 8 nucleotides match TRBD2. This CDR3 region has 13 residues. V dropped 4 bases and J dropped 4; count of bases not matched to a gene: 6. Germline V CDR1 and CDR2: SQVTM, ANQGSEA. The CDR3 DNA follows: TGCAGCGTTGTGTCGGGAGGGCCATACGAGCAGTACTTC. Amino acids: CSVVSGGPYEQYF.

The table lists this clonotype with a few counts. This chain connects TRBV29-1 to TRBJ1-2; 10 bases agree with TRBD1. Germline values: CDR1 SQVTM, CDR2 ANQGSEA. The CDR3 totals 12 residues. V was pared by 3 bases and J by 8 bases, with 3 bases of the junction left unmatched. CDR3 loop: CSVDSTGGGYTF. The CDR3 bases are TGCAGCGTTGATTCGACAGGGGGCGGCTACACCTTC.

The CDR3: CATSDFGENTGELFF. In DNA form, the CDR3 reads TGTGCCACCAGTGATTTCGGGGAGAACACCGGGGAGCTGTTTTTT. This rearrangement joins TRBV24-1 to TRBJ2-2; TRBD2 is a possible D gene (5 bases). The CDR3 has 15 amino acids. CDR1 is KGHDR and CDR2 is SFDVKD in the germline V gene. The germline V and J ends were trimmed by 1 base and 1 base, with 6 bases remaining between them.

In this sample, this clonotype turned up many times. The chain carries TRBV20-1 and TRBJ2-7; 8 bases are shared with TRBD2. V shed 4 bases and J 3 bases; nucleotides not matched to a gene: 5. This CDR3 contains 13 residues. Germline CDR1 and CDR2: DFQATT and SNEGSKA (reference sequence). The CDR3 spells CSATRTSSYEQYF. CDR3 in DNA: TGCAGTGCTACCCGGACTAGCAGCTACGAGCAGTACTTC.

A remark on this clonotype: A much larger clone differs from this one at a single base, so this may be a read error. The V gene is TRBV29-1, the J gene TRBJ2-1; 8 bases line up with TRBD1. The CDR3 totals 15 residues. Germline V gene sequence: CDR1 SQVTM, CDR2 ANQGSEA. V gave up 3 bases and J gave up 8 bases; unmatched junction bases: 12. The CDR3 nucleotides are TGCAGCGTTGACGATTCACAGGGGGTTGAGGATGAGCAGTTCTTC. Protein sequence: CSVDDSQGVEDEQFF.